A single TCR beta chain is shown here with its context. The data derive from a study of shared T cell receptors in the human thymus. Assay used: immunoSEQ multiplex PCR; TCRdb lists only in-frame clones, some missing. Among hundreds of thousands of clones listed, roughly 88% were seen once. The CDR3 sequence is 14 residues long. Germline CDR1 is SNHLY and CDR2 is FYNNEI. V was cut by 6 bases and J by 4 bases, with 15 bases left in between. These data were also reused for a study on human thymus T cells. That source reports: From resections taken during corrective heart surgery, the thymus tissue was obtained. There appeared to be biased usage of V and J genes in thymic and blood repertoires.

Sequencing was carried out using thymocytes. The clonotype was recovered from a boy less than two years old with a congenital heart defect. The chain recombines TRBV2 with TRBJ1-2; D perhaps matches TRBD1 (5 bases). Here the CDR3 reads CASRPAQAIYGYTF. Written as DNA, the CDR3 is TGTGCCAGCAGGCCGGCACAGGCGATCTATGGCTACACCTTC.